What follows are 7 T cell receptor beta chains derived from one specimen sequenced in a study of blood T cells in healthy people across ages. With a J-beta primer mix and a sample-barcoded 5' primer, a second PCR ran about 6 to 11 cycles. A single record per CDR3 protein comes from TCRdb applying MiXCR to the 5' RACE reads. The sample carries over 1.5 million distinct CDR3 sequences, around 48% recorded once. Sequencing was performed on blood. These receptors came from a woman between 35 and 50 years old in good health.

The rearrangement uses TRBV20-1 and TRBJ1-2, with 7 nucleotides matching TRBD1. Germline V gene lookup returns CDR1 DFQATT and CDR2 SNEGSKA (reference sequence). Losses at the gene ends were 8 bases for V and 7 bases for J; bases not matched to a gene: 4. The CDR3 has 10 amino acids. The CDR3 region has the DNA TGCAGTCAGGACAGGATTGGCTACACCTTC. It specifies CSQDRIGYTF.

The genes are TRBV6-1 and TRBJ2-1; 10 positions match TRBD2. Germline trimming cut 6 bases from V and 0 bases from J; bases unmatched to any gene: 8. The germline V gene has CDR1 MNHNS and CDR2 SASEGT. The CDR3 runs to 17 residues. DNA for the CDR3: TGTGCCAGCAGAATAGGTAGCGGGGGGAGCTCCTACAATGAGCAGTTCTTC. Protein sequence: CASRIGSGGSSYNEQFF.

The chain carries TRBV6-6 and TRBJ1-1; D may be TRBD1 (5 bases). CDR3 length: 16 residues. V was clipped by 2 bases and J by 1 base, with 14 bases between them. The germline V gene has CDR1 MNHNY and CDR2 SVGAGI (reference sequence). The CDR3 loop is CASSYPGDGANTEAFF. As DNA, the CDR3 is TGTGCCAGCAGTTACCCCGGAGACGGGGCGAACACTGAAGCTTTCTTT.

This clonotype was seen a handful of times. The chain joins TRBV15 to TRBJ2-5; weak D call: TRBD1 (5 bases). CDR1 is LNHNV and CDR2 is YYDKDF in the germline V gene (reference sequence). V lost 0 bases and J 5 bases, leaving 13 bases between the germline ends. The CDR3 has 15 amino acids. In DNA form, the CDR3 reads TGTGCCACCAGCAGAGATCAGGGATACACGGAGACCCAGTACTTC. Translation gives CATSRDQGYTETQYF.

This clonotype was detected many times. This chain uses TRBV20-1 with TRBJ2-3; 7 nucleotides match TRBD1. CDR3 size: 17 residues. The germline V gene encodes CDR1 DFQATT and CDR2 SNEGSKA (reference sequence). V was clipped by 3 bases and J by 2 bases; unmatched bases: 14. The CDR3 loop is CSASRKWNRGFTDTQYF. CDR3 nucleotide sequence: TGCAGTGCTAGTCGCAAATGGAACAGGGGATTCACAGATACGCAGTATTTT.

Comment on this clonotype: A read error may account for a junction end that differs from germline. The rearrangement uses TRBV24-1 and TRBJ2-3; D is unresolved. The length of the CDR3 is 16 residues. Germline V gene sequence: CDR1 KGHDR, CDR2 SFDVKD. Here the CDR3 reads CATSDPSSRSTDKQYF. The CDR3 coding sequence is TGTGCCACCAGTGATCCCAGCTCCAGGAGCACAGATAAGCAGTATTTT.

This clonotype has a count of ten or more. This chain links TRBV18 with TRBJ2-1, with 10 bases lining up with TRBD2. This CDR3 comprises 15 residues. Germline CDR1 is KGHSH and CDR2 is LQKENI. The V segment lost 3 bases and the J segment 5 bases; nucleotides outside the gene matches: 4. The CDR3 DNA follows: TGTGCCAGCTCACCGAGTCTAGCGGGGGACAATGAGCAGTTCTTC. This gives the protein CASSPSLAGDNEQFF.